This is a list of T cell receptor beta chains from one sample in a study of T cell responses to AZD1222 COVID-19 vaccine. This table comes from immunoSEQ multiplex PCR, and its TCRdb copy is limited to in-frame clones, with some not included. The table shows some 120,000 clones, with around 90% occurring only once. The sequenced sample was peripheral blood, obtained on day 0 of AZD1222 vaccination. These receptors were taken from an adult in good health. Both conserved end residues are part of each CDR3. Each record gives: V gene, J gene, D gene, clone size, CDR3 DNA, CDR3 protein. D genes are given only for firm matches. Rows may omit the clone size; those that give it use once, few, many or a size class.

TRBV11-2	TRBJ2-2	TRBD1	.	TGTGCCAGCAGCTTACGAGGGGGCGCGAACACCGGGGAGCTGTTTTTT	CASSLRGGANTGELFF
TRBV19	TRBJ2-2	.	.	TGTGCCAGTAGTATAGCGGCTAGAACGAACACCGGGGAGCTGTTTTTT	CASSIAARTNTGELFF
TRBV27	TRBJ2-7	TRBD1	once	TGTGCCAGCAGTTTATCTCGACAGGGATCTAGCTCCGAGCAGTACTTC	CASSLSRQGSSSEQYF
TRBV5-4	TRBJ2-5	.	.	TGTGCCAGCAGCCCCGGTTACGAATTAGAGACCCAGTACTTC	CASSPGYELETQYF
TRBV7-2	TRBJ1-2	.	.	TGTGCCAGCAGCCCCGGGACCCTCTATGGCTACACCTTC	CASSPGTLYGYTF
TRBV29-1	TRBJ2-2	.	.	TGCAGCGTTGGGCAGGGAAGTGAAACCGGGGAGCTGTTTTTT	CSVGQGSETGELFF
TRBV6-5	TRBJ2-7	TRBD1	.	TGTGCCAGCAGAAGCACAGGGGTAGTCGCCTACGAGCAGTACTTC	CASRSTGVVAYEQYF
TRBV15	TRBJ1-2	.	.	TGTGCCACCAGCACCACCCAGTTATCGGGGGATGGCTACACCTTC	CATSTTQLSGDGYTF
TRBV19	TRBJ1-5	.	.	TGTGCCAGTAGTATGGGAGCGGGGTTCAATCAGCCCCAGCATTTT	CASSMGAGFNQPQHF
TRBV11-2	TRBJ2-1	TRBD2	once	TGTGCCAGCAGCTTAGTCTTAAGCGGGGGGCACAATGAGCAGTTCTTC	CASSLVLSGGHNEQFF
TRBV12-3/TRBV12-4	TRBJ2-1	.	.	TGTGCCAGCAGTCGGACGCCCGGGGAGCAGTTCTTC	CASSRTPGEQFF
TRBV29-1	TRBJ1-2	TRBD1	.	TGCAGCGTTGGACAGGGATTAAATGGCTACACCTTC	CSVGQGLNGYTF
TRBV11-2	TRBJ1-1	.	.	TGTGCCAGCAGCTTAGATTCAGCCGTCCGGGGCACTGAAGCTTTCTTT	CASSLDSAVRGTEAFF
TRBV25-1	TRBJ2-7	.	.	TGTGCCAGCAGTGATTACGAGACCTACGAGCAGTACTTC	CASSDYETYEQYF
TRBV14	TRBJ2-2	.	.	TGTGCCAGCAGCCGCCTTGGGGGACCCGGGGAGCTGTTTTTT	CASSRLGGPGELFF
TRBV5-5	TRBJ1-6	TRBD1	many	TGTGCCAGCAGCCTACAACAGGGGGCGGGTTCACCCCTCCACTTT	CASSLQQGAGSPLHF
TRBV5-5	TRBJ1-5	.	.	TGTGCCAGCAGCTTCACAGGGACGAGCAATCAGCCCCAGCATTTT	CASSFTGTSNQPQHF
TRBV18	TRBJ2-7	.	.	TGTGCCAGCTCACCGACCTACGAGCAGTACTTC	CASSPTYEQYF
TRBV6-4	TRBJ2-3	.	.	TGTGCCAGCAGGGCCTCGGATGGGGATACGCAGTATTTT	CASRASDGDTQYF
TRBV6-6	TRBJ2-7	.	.	TGTGCCAGCAGTCGGACTGGACGCTACGAGCAGTACTTC	CASSRTGRYEQYF
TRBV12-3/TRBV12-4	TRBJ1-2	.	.	TGTGCCACATCTCGGGGGCAGGGTGGCTACACCTTC	CATSRGQGGYTF
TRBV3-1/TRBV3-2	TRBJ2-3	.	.	TGTGCCAGCAGCCGACAGACACCTAGCACAGATACGCAGTATTTT	CASSRQTPSTDTQYF
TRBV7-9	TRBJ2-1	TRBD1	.	TGTGCCAGCCAGCACGCGACAGGGAGAAGTGAGCAGTTCTTC	CASQHATGRSEQFF
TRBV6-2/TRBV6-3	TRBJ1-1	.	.	TGTGCCAGCAGTTCCCTGACGGAGGGGGTTGAAGCTTTCTTT	CASSSLTEGVEAFF
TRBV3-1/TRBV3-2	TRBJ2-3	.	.	TGTGCCAGCAGCCAAGGTGCGACCTTTTTCGATACGCAGTATTTT	CASSQGATFFDTQYF
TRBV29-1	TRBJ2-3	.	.	TGCAGCGTTACCCAGGGGCTCACAGATACGCAGTATTTT	CSVTQGLTDTQYF
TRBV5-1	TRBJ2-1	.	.	TGCGCCAGCAGCTTGGAGGACGGGGGCTACAATGAGCAGTTCTTC	CASSLEDGGYNEQFF
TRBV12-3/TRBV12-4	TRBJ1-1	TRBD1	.	TGTGCCAGCAGTTCCTCGACAGGGGGAGCTTTCTTT	CASSSSTGGAFF
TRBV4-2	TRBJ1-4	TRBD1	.	TGTGCCAGCAGCCAAGAAGGACAGGGGAGTATTGGAGGTGAAAAACTGTTTTTT	CASSQEGQGSIGGEKLFF
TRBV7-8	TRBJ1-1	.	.	TGTGCCAGCAGCTCCCCAGACAGAGGAAAGACTGAAGCTTTCTTT	CASSSPDRGKTEAFF
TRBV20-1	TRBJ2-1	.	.	TGCAGTGCTAGACGGGACAATGAGCAGTTCTTC	CSARRDNEQFF
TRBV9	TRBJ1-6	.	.	TGTGCCAGCAGCACCCAGGTTGACGGGGCCAATTCACCCCTCCACTTT	CASSTQVDGANSPLHF
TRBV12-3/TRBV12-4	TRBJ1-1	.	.	TGTGCCAGCAGCATACAGGGGAACACTGAAGCTTTCTTT	CASSIQGNTEAFF
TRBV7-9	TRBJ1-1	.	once	TGTGCCAGCAGCTTACGTGGGGACACTGAAGCTTTCTTT	CASSLRGDTEAFF
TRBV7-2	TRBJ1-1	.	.	TGTGCCAGCAGCTTAGGGGGGATCTCCCTGACAGGCAGGAGTACTGAAGCTTTCTTT	CASSLGGISLTGRSTEAFF
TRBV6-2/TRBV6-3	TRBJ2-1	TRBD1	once	TGTGCCAGCAGCATAAACACAGGGGGCGGTGAGCAGTTCTTC	CASSINTGGGEQFF
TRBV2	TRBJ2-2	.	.	TGTGCCACAGAGGACGGAGTCACCGGGGAGCTGTTTTTT	CATEDGVTGELFF
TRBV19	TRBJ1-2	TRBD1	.	TGTGCCAGTAGTATCTCCAACCGACAGGGTGCGGGTGGCTACACCTTC	CASSISNRQGAGGYTF
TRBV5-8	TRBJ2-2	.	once	TGTGCCAGCAGCTTGGGGCTGGGGGACACCGGGGAGCTGTTTTTT	CASSLGLGDTGELFF
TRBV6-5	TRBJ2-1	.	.	TGTGCCAGCAGTTACCCCACTTCCTACAATGAGCAGTTCTTC	CASSYPTSYNEQFF
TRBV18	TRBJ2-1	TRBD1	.	TGTACCAGCACCCCTGGGACAGGGGATTACAATGAGCAGTTCTTC	CTSTPGTGDYNEQFF
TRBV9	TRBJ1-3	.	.	TGTGCCAGCAGCGTAGAATCGTTGAGTATCTCTGGAAACACCATATATTTT	CASSVESLSISGNTIYF
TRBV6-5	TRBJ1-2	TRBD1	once	TGTGCCAGCACCGTGGGACAGGGAAATGGCTACACCTTC	CASTVGQGNGYTF
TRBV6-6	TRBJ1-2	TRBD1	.	TGTGCCAGCAGCGTGATACAGGGGAGCTATGGCTACACCTTC	CASSVIQGSYGYTF
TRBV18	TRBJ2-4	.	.	TGTGCCAGCTCACCGATCAGTCCTATAGCCAAAAACATTCAGTACTTC	CASSPISPIAKNIQYF
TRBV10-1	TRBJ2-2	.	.	TGCGCCAGCAGTGAGTCGTGTCGGAATGGCGGGTCGAACACCGGGGAGCTGTTTTTT	CASSESCRNGGSNTGELFF
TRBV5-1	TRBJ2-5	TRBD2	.	TGCGCCAGCAGCTTGGGACTAGCGGGAGAACTGGAGACCCAGTACTTC	CASSLGLAGELETQYF
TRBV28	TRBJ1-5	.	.	TGTGCCAGCAGTTTTAATCAGCCCCAGCATTTT	CASSFNQPQHF
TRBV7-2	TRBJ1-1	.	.	TGTGCCAGCAGCTCCCGTGGGGGCTTGGCTTTCTTT	CASSSRGGLAFF
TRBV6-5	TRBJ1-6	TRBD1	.	TGTGCCAGCAGCCGGACAGGAGCTTATAATTCACCCCTCCACTTT	CASSRTGAYNSPLHF
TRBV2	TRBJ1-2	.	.	TGTGCCAGCAGTCCTCGGACTCATAACTATGGCTACACCTTC	CASSPRTHNYGYTF
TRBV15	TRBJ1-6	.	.	TGTGCCACCAGCAGAGATAGGGACCTAGTTTCACCCCTCCACTTT	CATSRDRDLVSPLHF
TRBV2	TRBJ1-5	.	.	TGTGCCAGCATGAGAGGTCAGAATCAGCCCCAGCATTTT	CASMRGQNQPQHF